The entry that follows covers one T cell receptor beta chain sequence. Any history of autoimmune disease or systemic immunosuppression disqualified patients. TCRdb keeps only in-frame clones here, not all; method: immunoSEQ multiplex PCR. The sample consists of some 69,000 clones, just over 85% of them appearing once. This sample stems from a study of OX40 agonist ivuxolimab in advanced cancers. Germline V gene sequence: CDR1 SGHRS, CDR2 YFSETQ. Unmatched junction bases numbered 3, after V lost 4 bases and J lost 1 base. The CDR3 runs to 16 residues. This chain uses TRBV5-1 with TRBJ2-5; 14 bases align to TRBD2. The source of this sequence is an adult with an advanced solid tumor such as melanoma, head and neck, liver or kidney cancer. The specimen was CD4+ or CD8+ T cells sorted from blood, collected in a trial of the OX40 agonist ivuxolimab. CDR3 sequence reads: CASSPGLAGAQETQYF. The CDR3 DNA sequence: TGCGCCAGCAGCCCGGGACTAGCGGGGGCCCAAGAGACCCAGTACTTC. The whole variable domain, remainder taken from reference TRBV5-1 and TRBJ2-5, is KAGVTQTPRYLIKTRGQQVTLSCSPISGHRSVSWYQQTPGQGLQFLFEYFSETQRNKGNFPGRFSGRQFSNSRSEMNVSTLELGDSALYLCASSPGLAGAQETQYFGPGTRLLVL.